This TCR beta chain was obtained from a study of graft-versus-host responses after intestinal transplantation. Findings and caveats of the study: Recipient bone marrow held GvH clones, some seen earlier in ileum or blood. Allografts of patients with graft-donor T cell macrochimerism showed high graft-versus-host to host-versus-graft clone ratios. Peak circulating GvH clone levels were associated with early post-transplant HvG declines.

Some clones are missing from TCRdb's copy, which holds only in-frame ones; the method was immunoSEQ multiplex PCR. The repertoire has roughly 51,000 clones, 70% to 90% of them found once; the top ten carry roughly 0.62%. As to this clone: What it recognizes is unknown.

CDR3 size: 16 residues. Germline V gene data show CDR1 as SGHDT and CDR2 as YYEEEE. V lost 0 bases, J lost 5 bases, and 17 bases lay in between. The sequence derives from a human donor who was the organ donor for an intestinal transplant. Sequences were derived from unstimulated CD4+ T cells sorted from spleen or lymph node cells, sampled before transplant. The rearrangement links TRBV5-6 to TRBJ2-5, with a possible D match to TRBD1 (5 bases). Here the CDR3 reads CASSLVGWGSSETQYF. In DNA form, the CDR3 reads TGTGCCAGCAGCTTGGTCGGTTGGGGCAGCTCCGAGACCCAGTACTTC.